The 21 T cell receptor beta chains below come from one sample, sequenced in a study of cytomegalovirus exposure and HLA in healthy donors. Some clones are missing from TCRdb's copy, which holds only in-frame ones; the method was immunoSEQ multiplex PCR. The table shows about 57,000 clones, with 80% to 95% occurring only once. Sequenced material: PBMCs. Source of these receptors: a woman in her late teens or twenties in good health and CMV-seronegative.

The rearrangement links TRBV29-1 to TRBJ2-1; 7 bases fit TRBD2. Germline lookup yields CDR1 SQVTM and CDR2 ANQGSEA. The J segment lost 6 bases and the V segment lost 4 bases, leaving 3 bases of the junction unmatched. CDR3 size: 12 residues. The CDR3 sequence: CSVGSGGNEQFF. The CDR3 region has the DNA TGCAGCGTTGGATCGGGGGGCAATGAGCAGTTCTTC.

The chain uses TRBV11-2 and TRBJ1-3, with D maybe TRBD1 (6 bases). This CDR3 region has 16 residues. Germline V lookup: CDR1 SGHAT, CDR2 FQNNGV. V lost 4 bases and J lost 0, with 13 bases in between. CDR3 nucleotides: TGTGCCAGCAGCTCGATCAAACAGGGCTCTGGAAACACCATATATTTT. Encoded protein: CASSSIKQGSGNTIYF.

CDR3 sequence: CASSQETGVDTEAFF. As DNA, the CDR3 is TGCGCCAGCAGCCAGGAGACAGGGGTGGACACTGAAGCTTTCTTT. The V gene is TRBV4-1, the J gene TRBJ1-1; 8 positions agree with TRBD1. CDR1 is MGHRA, CDR2 YSYEKL, per germline. The CDR3 runs to 15 residues. The J segment lost 3 bases and the V segment lost 3 bases, leaving 6 bases of the junction unmatched.

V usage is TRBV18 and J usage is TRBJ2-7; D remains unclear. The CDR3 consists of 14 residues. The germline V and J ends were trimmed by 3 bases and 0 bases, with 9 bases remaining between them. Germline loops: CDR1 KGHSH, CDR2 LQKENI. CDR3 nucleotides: TGTGCCAGCTCACCGGGCTCCAGCTCCTACGAGCAGTACTTC. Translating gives CASSPGSSSYEQYF.

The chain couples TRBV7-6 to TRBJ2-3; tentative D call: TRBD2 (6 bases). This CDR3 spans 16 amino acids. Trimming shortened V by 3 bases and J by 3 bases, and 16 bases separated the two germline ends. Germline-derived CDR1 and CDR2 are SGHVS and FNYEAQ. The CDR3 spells CASSLLTRGKTDTQYF. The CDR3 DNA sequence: TGTGCCAGCAGCTTGCTGACTAGGGGAAAGACAGATACGCAGTATTTT.

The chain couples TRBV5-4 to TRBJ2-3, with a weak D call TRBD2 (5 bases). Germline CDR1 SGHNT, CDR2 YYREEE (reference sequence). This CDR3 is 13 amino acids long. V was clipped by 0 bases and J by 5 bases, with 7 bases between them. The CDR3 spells CASSLVSEDTQYF. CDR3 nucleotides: TGTGCCAGCAGCTTGGTTAGCGAAGATACGCAGTATTTT.

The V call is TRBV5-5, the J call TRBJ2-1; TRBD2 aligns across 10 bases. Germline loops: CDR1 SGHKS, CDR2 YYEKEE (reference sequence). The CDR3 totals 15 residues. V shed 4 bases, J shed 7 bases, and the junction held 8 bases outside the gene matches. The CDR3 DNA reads TGTGCCAGCAGCCAAGCGGGGGGGCTAGGAAATGAGCAGTTCTTC. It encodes CASSQAGGLGNEQFF.

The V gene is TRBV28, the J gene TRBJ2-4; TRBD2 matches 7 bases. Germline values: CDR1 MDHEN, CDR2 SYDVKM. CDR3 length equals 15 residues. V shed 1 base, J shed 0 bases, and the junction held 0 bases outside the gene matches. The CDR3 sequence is CASSLLAGAKNIQYF. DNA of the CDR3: TGTGCCAGCAGTTTATTAGCGGGAGCCAAAAACATTCAGTACTTC.

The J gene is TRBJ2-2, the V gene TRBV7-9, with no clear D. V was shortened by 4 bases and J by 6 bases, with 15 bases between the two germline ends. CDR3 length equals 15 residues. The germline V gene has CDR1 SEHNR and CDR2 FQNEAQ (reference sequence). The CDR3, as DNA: TGTGCCAGCAGCTCGCCGCCTCCCCGGGCCGGGGAGCTGTTTTTT. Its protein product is CASSSPPPRAGELFF.

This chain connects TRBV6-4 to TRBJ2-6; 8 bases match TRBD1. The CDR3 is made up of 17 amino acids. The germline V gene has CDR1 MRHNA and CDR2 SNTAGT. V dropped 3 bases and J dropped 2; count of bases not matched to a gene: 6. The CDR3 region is CASSEGTGGAGANVLTF. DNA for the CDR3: TGTGCCAGCAGTGAAGGGACAGGCGGCGCTGGGGCCAACGTCCTGACTTTC.

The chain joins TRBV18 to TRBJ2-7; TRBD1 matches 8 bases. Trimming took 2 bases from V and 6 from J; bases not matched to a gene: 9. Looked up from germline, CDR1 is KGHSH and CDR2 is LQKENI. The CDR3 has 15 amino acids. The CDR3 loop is CASSPRTGRLGEQYV. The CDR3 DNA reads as TGTGCCAGCTCACCAAGGACAGGGCGTTTGGGCGAGCAGTACGTC.

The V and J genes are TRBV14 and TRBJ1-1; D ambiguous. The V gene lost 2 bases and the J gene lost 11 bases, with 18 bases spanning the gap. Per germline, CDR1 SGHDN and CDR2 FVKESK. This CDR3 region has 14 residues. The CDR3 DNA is TGTGCCAGCAGCCAAAGCCGAGGGAGCCATCCGGCTTTCTTT. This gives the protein CASSQSRGSHPAFF.

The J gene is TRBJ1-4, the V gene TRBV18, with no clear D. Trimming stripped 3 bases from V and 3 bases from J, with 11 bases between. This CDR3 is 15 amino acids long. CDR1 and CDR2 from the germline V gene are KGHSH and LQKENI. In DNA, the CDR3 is TGTGCCAGCTCACCCCCCTCGAGCTCTAATGAAAAACTGTTTTTT. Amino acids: CASSPPSSSNEKLFF.

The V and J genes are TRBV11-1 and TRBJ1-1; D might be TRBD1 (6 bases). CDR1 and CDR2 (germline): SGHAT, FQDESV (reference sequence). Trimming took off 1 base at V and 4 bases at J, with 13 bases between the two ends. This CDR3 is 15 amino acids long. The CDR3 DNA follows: TGTGCCAGCAGCTTAGGTATTGCGGGGGCCACTGAAGCTTTCTTT. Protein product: CASSLGIAGATEAFF.

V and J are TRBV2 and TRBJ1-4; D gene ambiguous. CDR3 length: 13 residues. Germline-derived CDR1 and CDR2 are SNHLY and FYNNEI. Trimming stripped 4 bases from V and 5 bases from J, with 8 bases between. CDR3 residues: CASSAGENEKLFF. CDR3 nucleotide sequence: TGTGCCAGCAGTGCGGGTGAGAATGAAAAACTGTTTTTT.

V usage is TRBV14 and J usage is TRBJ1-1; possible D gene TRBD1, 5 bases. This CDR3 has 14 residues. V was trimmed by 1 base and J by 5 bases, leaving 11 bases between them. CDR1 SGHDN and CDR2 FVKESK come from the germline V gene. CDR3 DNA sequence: TGTGCCAGCAGCCAAGTCTCAGGGAGGACTGAAGCTTTCTTT. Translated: CASSQVSGRTEAFF.

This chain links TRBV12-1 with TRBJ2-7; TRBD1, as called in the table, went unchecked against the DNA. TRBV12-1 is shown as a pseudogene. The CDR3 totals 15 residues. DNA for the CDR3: TGTGCCAGCAGCTATAATAGGGACAGGGTCTTCGAGCAGTACGTC. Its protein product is CASSYNRDRVFEQYV.

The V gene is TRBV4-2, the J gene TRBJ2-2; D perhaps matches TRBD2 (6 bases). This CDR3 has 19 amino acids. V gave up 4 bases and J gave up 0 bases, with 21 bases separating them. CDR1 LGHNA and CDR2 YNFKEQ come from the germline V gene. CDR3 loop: CASSPEGQADIANTGELFF. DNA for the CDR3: TGTGCCAGCAGCCCGGAGGGGCAGGCCGACATTGCGAACACCGGGGAGCTGTTTTTT.

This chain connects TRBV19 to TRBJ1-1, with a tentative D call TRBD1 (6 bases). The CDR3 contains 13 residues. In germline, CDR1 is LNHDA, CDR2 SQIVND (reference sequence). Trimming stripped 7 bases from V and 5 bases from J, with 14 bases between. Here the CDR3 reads CASTPGRGTEAFF. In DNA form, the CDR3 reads TGTGCCAGTACCCCCGGGAGGGGGACTGAAGCTTTCTTT.

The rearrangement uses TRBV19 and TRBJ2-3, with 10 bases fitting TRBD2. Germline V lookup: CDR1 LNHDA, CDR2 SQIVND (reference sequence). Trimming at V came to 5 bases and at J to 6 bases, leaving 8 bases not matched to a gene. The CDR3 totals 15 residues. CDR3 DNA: TGTGCCAGTAGTTTTGGACTAGCGGAGGGGGATACGCAGTATTTT. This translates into CASSFGLAEGDTQYF.

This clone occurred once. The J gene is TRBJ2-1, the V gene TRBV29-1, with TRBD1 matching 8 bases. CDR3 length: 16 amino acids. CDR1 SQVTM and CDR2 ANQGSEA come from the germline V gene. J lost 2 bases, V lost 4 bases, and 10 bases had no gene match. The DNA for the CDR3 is TGCAGCGTTGCGTCAGGGGGCAAACCTACCTACAATGAGCAGTTCTTC. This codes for CSVASGGKPTYNEQFF.